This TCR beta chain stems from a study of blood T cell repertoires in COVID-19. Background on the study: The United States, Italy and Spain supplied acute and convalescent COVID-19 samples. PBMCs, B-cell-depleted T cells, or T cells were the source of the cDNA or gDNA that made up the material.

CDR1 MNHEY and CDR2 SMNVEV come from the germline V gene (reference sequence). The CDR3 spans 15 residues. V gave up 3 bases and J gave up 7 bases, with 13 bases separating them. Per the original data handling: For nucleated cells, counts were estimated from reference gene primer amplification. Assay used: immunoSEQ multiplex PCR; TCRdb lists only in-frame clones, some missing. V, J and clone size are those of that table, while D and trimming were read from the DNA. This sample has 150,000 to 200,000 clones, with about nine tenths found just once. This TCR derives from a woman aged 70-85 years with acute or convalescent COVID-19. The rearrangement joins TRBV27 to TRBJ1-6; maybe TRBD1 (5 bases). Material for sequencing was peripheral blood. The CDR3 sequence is CASSFGEGFNSPLHF. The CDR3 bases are TGTGCCAGCAGTTTTGGGGAGGGGTTCAATTCACCCCTCCACTTT.